Below are 9 T cell receptor beta chains sequenced from a single sample in a study of OX40 agonist ivuxolimab in advanced cancers. Method: immunoSEQ multiplex PCR; TCRdb's copy keeps in-frame clones and lacks some. Seen here are tens of thousands of clones, 85% to 90% observed once, and the top ten hold 5.4%. The sequencing here drew on CD4+ or CD8+ T cells sorted from blood, taken in a trial of the OX40 agonist ivuxolimab. All receptors come from an adult with an advanced solid tumor such as melanoma, head and neck, liver or kidney cancer.

V usage is TRBV4-1 and J usage is TRBJ1-3; the match to TRBD1 covers 7 bases. With 3 bases clipped from V and 0 bases from J, the junction kept 11 bases outside the gene matches. The CDR3 loop spans 18 amino acids. From germline, CDR1 is MGHRA and CDR2 YSYEKL. In nucleotides, the CDR3 is TGCGCCAGCAGCCAGGACCCTGGACAGGTTCACTCTGGAAACACCATATATTTT. Translating gives CASSQDPGQVHSGNTIYF.

The chain employs TRBV27 and TRBJ2-2; D is possibly TRBD2 (5 bases). Germline CDR1 MNHEY, CDR2 SMNVEV (reference sequence). The CDR3 extends over 16 amino acids. Trimming stripped 0 bases from V and 4 bases from J, with 12 bases between. The CDR3 DNA reads as TGTGCCAGCAGTTTATCTATCCGACTATTCACCGGGGAGCTGTTTTTT. This sequence encodes CASSLSIRLFTGELFF.

The J gene is TRBJ2-3, the V gene TRBV5-6; maybe TRBD2 (6 bases). This CDR3 spans 15 amino acids. CDR1 and CDR2 from the germline V gene are SGHDT and YYEEEE. V lost 5 bases and J 0 bases, leaving 13 bases between the germline ends. The CDR3 DNA reads as TGTGCCAGCAGTAGCCGACTAGTGAGCACAGATACGCAGTATTTT. Translating it yields CASSSRLVSTDTQYF.

This clone was recorded once. The chain recombines TRBV4-1 with TRBJ1-6, with D unclear. The V gene lost 0 bases and the J gene lost 8 bases, with 14 bases spanning the gap. Germline V gives CDR1 MGHRA, CDR2 YSYEKL. The CDR3 covers 16 residues. The CDR3 loop reads CASSQERGFTHSPLHF. For the CDR3, the DNA is TGCGCCAGCAGCCAAGAACGCGGATTCACGCATTCACCCCTCCACTTT.

The chain carries TRBV7-2 and TRBJ2-3; 7 bases are a match to TRBD2. The length of the CDR3 is 15 residues. The germline CDR1 and CDR2 sequences are SGHTA and FQGNSA. Unmatched junction bases numbered 8, after V lost 5 bases and J lost 3 bases. CDR3: CASSPGLGRTDTQYF. The CDR3 DNA follows: TGTGCCAGCAGCCCTGGACTAGGGAGGACAGATACGCAGTATTTT.

V is TRBV18 and J is TRBJ2-7, with 7 bases identical to TRBD1. Germline CDR1 KGHSH, CDR2 LQKENI. V gave up 2 bases and J gave up 5 bases; unmatched junction bases: 9. The CDR3 is 15 amino acids. Written as DNA, the CDR3 is TGTGCCAGCTCACCAGCCTGGGACAGAATCGACGAGCAGTACTTC. This sequence encodes CASSPAWDRIDEQYF. Full variable domain (outside the CDR3, taken from reference TRBV18 and TRBJ2-7): NAGVMQNPRHLVRRRGQEARLRCSPMKGHSHVYWYRQLPEEGLKFMVYLQKENIIDESGMPKERFSAEFPKEGPSILRIQQVVRGDSAAYFCASSPAWDRIDEQYFGPGTRLTVT.

The chain couples TRBV14 to TRBJ2-7; D gene uncertain. The length of the CDR3 is 13 residues. CDR1 and CDR2 from the germline V gene are SGHDN and FVKESK. V dropped 3 bases and J dropped 3 bases, with 9 bases sitting between them. As DNA, the CDR3 is TGTGCCAGCAGCCATAAGCCCAACTACGAGCAGTACTTC. Protein product: CASSHKPNYEQYF. Full variable domain (rest looked up from reference TRBV14 and TRBJ2-7): EAGVTQFPSHSVIEKGQTVTLRCDPISGHDNLYWYRRVMGKEIKFLLHFVKESKQDESGMPNNRFLAERTGGTYSTLKVQPAELEDSGVYFCASSHKPNYEQYFGPGTRLTVT.

J is TRBJ1-2 and V is TRBV14; a weak D match, TRBD1 (5 bases). The ends were cut back, 5 bases at V and 4 bases at J, with 8 bases in the middle. The CDR3 consists of 12 residues. CDR1 and CDR2 from the germline V gene are SGHDN and FVKESK. CDR3 in DNA: TGTGCCAGCAGCTACGACAGCTATGGCTACACCTTC. Amino acid sequence: CASSYDSYGYTF.

The J gene is TRBJ2-1, the V gene TRBV6-5; 10 positions match TRBD1. Trimming removed 2 bases from V and 5 bases from J; junction bases left unmatched: 3. CDR1 is MNHEY and CDR2 is SVGAGI in the germline V gene. CDR3 length: 15 residues. DNA of the CDR3: TGTGCCAGCAGTTACGACAGGGGGCCCAACAATGAGCAGTTCTTC. This sequence encodes CASSYDRGPNNEQFF.